This is a list of T cell receptor beta chains from one sample in a study of shared clonotypes between healthy human individuals. Data came from immunoSEQ multiplex PCR; TCRdb stores just in-frame clones and leaves some out. The sample shows some 690,000 clones, about 90% of them seen only once. Sequencing was carried out using memory CD8+ T cells from PBMCs. These receptors were collected from a man aged 18 to 30 in good health. Some clones in this sample may be carry-over from other donors' samples. Both conserved end residues are part of each CDR3. D genes are given only for firm matches. Clone size appears in some rows only: once, few, many, or a class for an expanded clone.

>once|TRBV4-1|TRBJ2-5|.
TGCGCCAGCAGCCAGAGGGTGGGGGAGACCCAGTACTTC
CASSQRVGETQYF
>.|TRBV15|TRBJ2-1|TRBD2
TGTGCCACCAGCTTCGGGGGGGCCTTGTACAATGAGCAGTTCTTC
CATSFGGALYNEQFF
>.|TRBV7-6|TRBJ1-1|TRBD1
TGTGCCAGCAGCGGAGTACAGGGGGCGAGCCCTGAAGCTTTCTTT
CASSGVQGASPEAFF
>.|TRBV4-1|TRBJ2-1|.
TGCGCCAGCAGCCCAGGGACTCCCGCAGACAATGAGCAGTTCTTC
CASSPGTPADNEQFF
>many|TRBV27|TRBJ1-1|TRBD1
TGTGCCAGTTACGACAGGGGACAGGGACGGGCTGAAGCTTTCTTT
CASYDRGQGRAEAFF
>.|TRBV4-2|TRBJ2-7|TRBD2
TGTGCCAGCAGCCCCTTGGCGGGAGACTCCTACGAGCAGTACTTC
CASSPLAGDSYEQYF
>.|TRBV11-3|TRBJ1-1|.
TGTGCCAGCAGCCGCCCGGGGGCCACTGAAGCTTTCTTT
CASSRPGATEAFF
>.|TRBV7-9|TRBJ2-7|TRBD1
TGTGCCAGCAGCTTGGTATACAGGGGAGACGAGCAGTACTTC
CASSLVYRGDEQYF
>.|TRBV25-1|TRBJ1-1|.
TGTGCCAGCAGTGAAGGAGCCCCCGGGGCTTTCTTT
CASSEGAPGAFF
>.|TRBV7-6|TRBJ1-2|.
TGTGCCAGCAGCCCAACCGTCGCAAGAGCTAACTATGGCTACACCTTC
CASSPTVARANYGYTF
>.|TRBV14|TRBJ2-3|TRBD1
TGTGCCAGCAGCGTCGCCCGGGACAGCAGCCCTAATACGCAGTATTTT
CASSVARDSSPNTQYF
>.|TRBV7-3|TRBJ2-5|TRBD1
TGTGCCAGCAGCTTAGCAACAGGGGGAAGGGAGACCCAGTACTTC
CASSLATGGRETQYF
>.|TRBV4-1|TRBJ1-1|.
TGCGCCAGCAGCCAAGCGAACACGGGTTACACTGAAGCTTTCTTT
CASSQANTGYTEAFF
>.|TRBV7-9|TRBJ2-7|.
TGTGCCAGCAGCTTTACAGGAGACTACGAGCAGTACTTC
CASSFTGDYEQYF